A single sample gave rise to the 26 T cell receptor beta chains below, sequenced in a study of control samples from healthy donors and cancer patients. Here immunoSEQ multiplex PCR was the method, and the copy in TCRdb shows in-frame clones only, minus some. The repertoire includes 90,000 to 100,000 clones, 70% to 80% of them detected once, and 10% to 13% sits in the top ten. The sample comprised blood. These receptors originate from a woman aged 25 to 45 in good health.

This clone was recorded once. The chain joins TRBV6-1 to TRBJ2-7; D gene ambiguous. Germline V gene lookup returns CDR1 MNHNS and CDR2 SASEGT. Trimming removed 3 bases from V and 4 bases from J, with 4 bases in between. The CDR3 spans 11 residues. CDR3 in amino acids: CASSDKYEQYF. CDR3 coding DNA: TGTGCCAGCAGTGACAAATACGAGCAGTACTTC.

The V call is TRBV6-5, the J call TRBJ1-1, with D possibly being TRBD1 (5 bases). CDR1 and CDR2 from the germline V gene are MNHEY and SVGAGI. V dropped 5 bases and J dropped 0 bases, with 13 bases sitting between them. There are 15 residues in the CDR3. The DNA of the CDR3 is TGTGCCAGCAGTCGGGGCCCGGGAATGAACACTGAAGCTTTCTTT. Amino acid sequence: CASSRGPGMNTEAFF.

The genes are TRBV19 and TRBJ2-2; D remains unclear. CDR3 length: 14 residues. The germline gives CDR1 LNHDA, CDR2 SQIVND (reference sequence). V lost 5 bases and J 2 bases, leaving 9 bases between the germline ends. CDR3 region: CASSVQYNTGELFF. Written as DNA, the CDR3 is TGTGCCAGTAGTGTACAGTACAACACCGGGGAGCTGTTTTTT.

The chain links TRBV19 to TRBJ1-3, with D unresolved. This CDR3 is built from 15 residues. The germline V gene encodes CDR1 LNHDA and CDR2 SQIVND (reference sequence). The V gene lost 5 bases and the J gene lost 2 bases, with 13 bases spanning the gap. This CDR3 is CASSLRTGAGNTIYF. The CDR3 DNA follows: TGTGCCAGTAGTTTGCGGACCGGGGCTGGAAACACCATATATTTT.

The chain combines TRBV5-1 with TRBJ1-1; tentative D call: TRBD1 (6 bases). The CDR3 is 16 amino acids. Germline V gene sequence: CDR1 SGHRS, CDR2 YFSETQ. Deletions cut 3 bases from V and 1 base from J, with 16 bases between. CDR3 in DNA: TGCGCCAGCAGCTCCAACATTGGGGGCGAGAACACTGAAGCTTTCTTT. This encodes CASSSNIGGENTEAFF. Looking up the rest from reference TRBV5-1 and TRBJ1-1 gives the full variable domain: KAGVTQTPRYLIKTRGQQVTLSCSPISGHRSVSWYQQTPGQGLQFLFEYFSETQRNKGNFPGRFSGRQFSNSRSEMNVSTLELGDSALYLCASSSNIGGENTEAFFGQGTRLTVV.

This chain uses TRBV5-6 with TRBJ1-1; D is possibly TRBD1 (6 bases). This CDR3 has 14 amino acids. CDR1 is SGHDT, CDR2 YYEEEE, per germline. The ends were cut back, 6 bases at V and 5 bases at J, with 17 bases in the middle. As DNA, the CDR3 is TGTGCCAGCACCCCCGGTGGGGGCTGGACTGAAGCTTTCTTT. Translated, it gives CASTPGGGWTEAFF. Based on the CDR3 plus reference TRBV5-6 and TRBJ1-1, the full variable domain is DAGVTQSPTHLIKTRGQQVTLRCSPKSGHDTVSWYQQALGQGPQFIFQYYEEEERQRGNFPDRFSGHQFPNYSSELNVNALLLGDSALYLCASTPGGGWTEAFFGQGTRLTVV.

In its sample, this clone was seen a few times. The rearrangement links TRBV30 to TRBJ1-5, with unresolved D. Trimming removed 0 bases at V and 3 bases at J, with 24 bases between. This CDR3 spans 19 amino acids. The germline V gene encodes CDR1 GTSNPN and CDR2 SVGIG (reference sequence). CDR3 bases: TGTGCCTGGAGTGTAAAGGGTGGTGATCTCCGGCTCAACAATCAGCCCCAGCATTTT. Its translation is CAWSVKGGDLRLNNQPQHF.

The rearrangement uses TRBV12-3 or TRBV12-4 and TRBJ2-5; D is ambiguous. The CDR3 covers 13 residues. The V gene lost 4 bases and the J gene lost 5 bases, with 11 bases spanning the gap. CDR3: CASSSGTRETQYF. CDR3 DNA: TGTGCCAGCAGTTCGGGTACGAGGGAGACCCAGTACTTC.

V usage is TRBV3-1 (or the pseudogene TRBV3-2) and J usage is TRBJ2-5; D call uncertain. Germline lookup yields CDR1 LGHDT and CDR2 YNNKEL (reference sequence). The CDR3 contains 16 residues. V was shortened by 2 bases and J by 1 base, with 14 bases between the two germline ends. The CDR3 sequence is CASSQSSETFQETQYF. DNA for the CDR3: TGTGCCAGCAGCCAATCGAGCGAGACCTTCCAAGAGACCCAGTACTTC.

V gene TRBV12-3 or TRBV12-4 combines with J gene TRBJ1-1; D gene ambiguous. The CDR3 is made up of 11 amino acids. With 7 bases removed from V and 3 bases from J, the gap between germline ends came to 6 bases. CDR3 DNA: TGTGCCAGCACCAGGTACACTGAAGCTTTCTTT. It translates to CASTRYTEAFF.

This chain joins TRBV25-1 and TRBJ2-2; D is undetermined. The CDR3 is 16 residues long. Trimming took off 1 base at V and 0 bases at J, with 9 bases between the two ends. Germline V gene data show CDR1 as MGHDK and CDR2 as SYGVNS. The CDR3 here is CASSEWNAANTGELFF. The CDR3, as DNA: TGTGCCAGCAGTGAATGGAACGCCGCGAACACCGGGGAGCTGTTTTTT. The variable domain in full, completed from reference TRBV25-1 and TRBJ2-2, reads EADIYQTPRYLVIGTGKKITLECSQTMGHDKMYWYQQDPGMELHLIHYSYGVNSTEKGDLSSESTVSRIRTEHFPLTLESARPSHTSQYLCASSEWNAANTGELFFGEGSRLTVL.

The chain links TRBV2 to TRBJ1-1; no reliable D call. Germline V gene data show CDR1 as SNHLY and CDR2 as FYNNEI. Trimming took off 7 bases at V and 0 bases at J, with 6 bases between the two ends. The length of the CDR3 is 12 residues. The DNA for the CDR3 is TGTGCCAGCACACAGATGAACACTGAAGCTTTCTTT. Its protein is CASTQMNTEAFF.

The chain uses TRBV5-6 and TRBJ1-2, with TRBD1 matching 8 bases. The J segment lost 3 bases and the V segment lost 7 bases, leaving 8 bases of the junction unmatched. The CDR3 loop spans 14 amino acids. Per the germline V gene, CDR1 is SGHDT and CDR2 is YYEEEE. The CDR3 coding sequence is TGTGCCAGCGAAACGGACAGGGCCCACTATGGCTACACCTTC. Amino acid sequence: CASETDRAHYGYTF.

The count of this clone is one. CDR3 coding DNA: TGCGCCAGCGGTGCACTAGAAGGCCCCTTAGTGATTTGGAACACAGATACGCAGTATTTT. Its protein product is CASGALEGPLVIWNTDTQYF. The rearrangement links TRBV10-2 to TRBJ2-3; tentatively, D is TRBD2 (5 bases). CDR1 is WSHSY, CDR2 SAAADI, per germline. The ends were cut back, 8 bases at V and 2 bases at J, with 32 bases in the middle. This CDR3 spans 20 amino acids.

The rearrangement links TRBV29-1 to TRBJ1-2, with 7 positions matching TRBD1. The trim removed 3 bases at V and 0 bases at J, leaving 10 bases unmatched. The CDR3 has 16 amino acids. Germline assignment: CDR1 SQVTM and CDR2 ANQGSEA. Here the CDR3 reads CSVDKRWGQPNYGYTF. CDR3 bases: TGCAGCGTTGACAAACGCTGGGGACAGCCTAACTATGGCTACACCTTC.

The V gene is TRBV21-1, the J gene TRBJ1-2; TRBD1 is the table's D call, not checked against the DNA. TRBV21-1 is deemed a pseudogene. CDR3 length: 13 amino acids. The DNA for the CDR3 is TGTGCCAGCAGCGATACAGGGGCTGGTGGCTACACCTTC. As protein: CASSDTGAGGYTF.

A few counts support this clone. The chain couples TRBV12-3 or TRBV12-4 to TRBJ2-2; D not resolved. This CDR3 comprises 12 residues. Trimming shortened V by 3 bases and J by 8 bases, and 7 bases separated the two germline ends. The CDR3 sequence is CASSLLWGELFF. The CDR3 DNA reads TGTGCCAGCAGTTTGCTTTGGGGGGAGCTGTTTTTT.

The chain carries TRBV11-2 and TRBJ2-5; tentatively, D is TRBD1 or TRBD2 (5 bases each). The V gene lost 5 bases and the J gene lost 2 bases, with 12 bases spanning the gap. CDR1 is SGHAT and CDR2 is FQNNGV in the germline V gene. The CDR3 is 14 amino acids. CDR3 in DNA: TGTGCCAGCAGCCCCCCGGGGCGTCAAGAGACCCAGTACTTC. Amino acids: CASSPPGRQETQYF. Looking up the rest from reference TRBV11-2 and TRBJ2-5 gives the full variable domain: EAGVAQSPRYKIIEKRQSVAFWCNPISGHATLYWYQQILGQGPKLLIQFQNNGVVDDSQLPKDRFSAERLKGVDSTLKIQPAKLEDSAVYLCASSPPGRQETQYFGPGTRLLVL.

The chain is built from TRBV19 and TRBJ1-1, with 8 bases that match TRBD1. V was clipped by 4 bases and J by 1 base; unmatched bases: 5. Germline V gene data show CDR1 as LNHDA and CDR2 as SQIVND (reference sequence). The CDR3 covers 15 residues. The CDR3 sequence: CASSTRQGTNTEAFF. As DNA, the CDR3 is TGTGCCAGTAGTACTAGACAGGGGACGAACACTGAAGCTTTCTTT.

The V call is TRBV21-1, the J call TRBJ2-7; TRBD1 is the table's D call, not checked against the DNA. TRBV21-1 is classified as a pseudogene. The CDR3 spans 14 residues. The CDR3 nucleotides read TGTGCCAGCAGCAACGAGACAGAACGTCCCGAGCAGTACTTC. It specifies CASSNETERPEQYF.

In this sample, this clone turned up a few times. The chain links TRBV2 to TRBJ2-7; D unresolved. CDR1 SNHLY and CDR2 FYNNEI come from the germline V gene. The CDR3 spans 12 residues. The V gene lost 7 bases and the J gene lost 5 bases, with 12 bases spanning the gap. CDR3 loop: CASTGFDHEQYF. The CDR3 DNA is TGTGCCAGCACGGGCTTTGACCACGAGCAGTACTTC.

In its sample, this clone was seen a few times. The chain combines TRBV5-1 with TRBJ2-7; TRBD1 or TRBD2 may be the D gene (5 bases each). The CDR3 is 19 residues long. Germline assignment: CDR1 SGHRS and CDR2 YFSETQ. V was trimmed by 4 bases and J by 3 bases, leaving 29 bases between them. Here the CDR3 DNA reads TGCGCCAGCAGCGTAACTCCGGGGCAAAGACGCAATCTAAACTACGAGCAGTACTTC. It encodes CASSVTPGQRRNLNYEQYF.

This chain links TRBV19 with TRBJ1-5; a weak D match, TRBD1 (6 bases). Between the trimmed V and J ends, which lost 6 bases and 6 bases, there was a span of 15 bases. Germline assignment: CDR1 LNHDA and CDR2 SQIVND (reference sequence). This CDR3 is 14 amino acids long. In nucleotides, the CDR3 is TGTGCCAGTAGGAAGACAGGTTCGAGTCAGCCCCAGCATTTT. Translated, it gives CASRKTGSSQPQHF.

This clone turned up a few times. CDR3 coding DNA: TGTGCCTGGAGGACAGGGAGTAATTCACCCCTCCACTTT. This sequence encodes CAWRTGSNSPLHF. The V gene is TRBV30, the J gene TRBJ1-6, with 7 bases that match TRBD1. The CDR3 runs to 13 residues. Germline-derived CDR1 and CDR2 are GTSNPN and SVGIG (reference sequence). Losses at the gene ends were 3 bases for V and 6 bases for J; bases not matched to a gene: 2.

This chain connects TRBV7-8 to TRBJ2-5; 7 positions match TRBD2. The CDR3 extends over 13 amino acids. V was pared by 5 bases and J by 6 bases, with 6 bases of the junction left unmatched. Germline CDR1 SGHVS, CDR2 FQNEAQ. The CDR3 here is CASSLRGVQTQYF. CDR3 coding DNA: TGTGCCAGCAGCCTCCGGGGGGTCCAGACCCAGTACTTC.

J is TRBJ2-2 and V is TRBV6-5; D is undetermined. The V gene lost 0 bases and the J gene lost 2 bases, with 1 base spanning the gap. Looked up from germline, CDR1 is MNHEY and CDR2 is SVGAGI. CDR3 size: 13 residues. The CDR3 spells CASSYSNTGELFF. CDR3 DNA: TGTGCCAGCAGTTACTCTAACACCGGGGAGCTGTTTTTT.